Listed here is a single T cell receptor beta chain. This specimen belongs to a study of blood T cell repertoires in COVID-19. Study overall: T cells, B-cell-depleted T cells, or PBMCs supplied cDNA or gDNA.

The table came from immunoSEQ multiplex PCR; TCRdb's copy has only in-frame clones and leaves some out. The sample holds 90,000 to 110,000 clones, nearly 85% seen once. V lost 3 bases, J lost 0 bases, and 13 bases stayed unmatched. Germline lookup yields CDR1 LGHDT and CDR2 YNNKEL (reference sequence). The CDR3 spans 18 residues. The chain recombines TRBV3-1 (or the pseudogene TRBV3-2) with TRBJ1-2, with 7 bases lining up with TRBD1. The clonotype originates from a woman between 50 and 59 years old with acute or convalescent COVID-19. The sequenced sample was peripheral blood. CDR3 protein: CASSHRSEGATPNYGYTF. DNA of the CDR3: TGTGCCAGCAGCCATCGGAGTGAGGGGGCAACCCCTAACTATGGCTACACCTTC.